Below, 26 T cell receptor beta chains from the same sample are listed, as sequenced in a study of shared clonotypes between healthy human individuals. Repertoires were generated with immunoSEQ multiplex PCR, while TCRdb's copy carries only in-frame clones and drops some. The table has about 450,000 clones, roughly 85% seen once. Sample: PBMCs. The receptors stem from a woman aged 40 to 55 in good health. Some clones in this sample may be carry-over from other donors' samples.

The CDR3 nucleotides read TGCGCCAGCAGCTCGATGACAGGTCCCTTGAACACTGAAGCTTTCTTT. Translation: CASSSMTGPLNTEAFF. This rearrangement joins TRBV5-1 to TRBJ1-1, with D possibly being TRBD1 (6 bases). Germline CDR1 reads SGHRS; CDR2 reads YFSETQ. This CDR3 comprises 16 residues. Trimming took off 3 bases at V and 0 bases at J, with 15 bases between the two ends.

The chain couples TRBV19 to TRBJ2-1; a possible D gene is TRBD2 (5 bases). CDR1 is LNHDA, CDR2 SQIVND, per germline (reference sequence). The CDR3 has 15 amino acids. V was shortened by 9 bases and J by 10 bases, with 25 bases between the two germline ends. The CDR3 nucleotides read TGTGCCAGCCAGTTCGAGGCTAGGACTGATAAGGAGCAGTTCTTC. This translates into CASQFEARTDKEQFF.

The chain is built from TRBV9 and TRBJ2-4; a weak D match, TRBD1 (6 bases). The CDR3 runs 15 residues. Trimming cost V 3 bases and J 6 bases, with 16 bases left between them. The germline V gene encodes CDR1 SGDLS and CDR2 YYNGEE. The CDR3 sequence is CASSALGGRLNIQYF. CDR3 in DNA: TGTGCCAGCAGCGCCCTAGGGGGTCGCCTAAACATTCAGTACTTC.

V is TRBV6-1 and J is TRBJ2-7; tentatively, D is TRBD1 or TRBD2 (6 bases each). This CDR3 region has 15 residues. Germline CDR1 MNHNS, CDR2 SASEGT. Trimming took off 7 bases at V and 6 bases at J, with 22 bases between the two ends. The CDR3 sequence is CASTLQGGGQGEQYF. CDR3 coding DNA: TGTGCCAGCACACTACAGGGAGGTGGCCAGGGCGAGCAGTACTTC.

The V gene is TRBV30, the J gene TRBJ2-7; D is uncertain. V lost 1 base and J 2 bases, leaving 6 bases between the germline ends. CDR1 and CDR2 (germline): GTSNPN, SVGIG (reference sequence). CDR3 length equals 12 residues. The CDR3: CAWSGGTYEQYF. In DNA, the CDR3 is TGTGCCTGGAGTGGTGGCACCTACGAGCAGTACTTC.

This rearrangement joins TRBV18 to TRBJ2-1; TRBD2 agrees at 7 bases. The V gene's germline CDR1 is KGHSH and CDR2 LQKENI. The CDR3 consists of 15 residues. V shed 4 bases, J shed 4 bases, and the junction held 7 bases outside the gene matches. In nucleotides, the CDR3 is TGTGCCAGCTCACGTTCCGCGGGAGATTACAATGAGCAGTTCTTC. Amino acids: CASSRSAGDYNEQFF.

The chain joins TRBV21-1 to TRBJ2-5. TRBV21-1 is an annotated pseudogene. The CDR3 runs to 12 residues. CDR3: CASSQCLETQYF. The CDR3 DNA is TGTGCCAGCAGCCAATGCTTGGAGACCCAGTACTTC.

This chain joins TRBV2 and TRBJ1-6; D not resolved. This CDR3 is built from 12 residues. Germline V gives CDR1 SNHLY, CDR2 FYNNEI. Trimming removed 6 bases at V and 11 bases at J, with 11 bases between. CDR3 in DNA: TGTGCCAGCAGGGCGGACGCGGCACCCCTCCACTTT. Its translation is CASRADAAPLHF. Complete variable domain (other parts from reference TRBV2 and TRBJ1-6): EPEVTQTPSHQVTQMGQEVILRCVPISNHLYFYWYRQILGQKVEFLVSFYNNEISEKSEIFDDQFSVERPDGSNFTLKIRSTKLEDSAMYFCASRADAAPLHFGNGTRLTVT.

V usage is TRBV27 and J usage is TRBJ2-5; tentative D call: TRBD1 (5 bases). Germline CDR1 and CDR2: MNHEY and SMNVEV (reference sequence). The V gene lost 4 bases and the J gene lost 3 bases, with 18 bases spanning the gap. This CDR3 contains 16 residues. The CDR3, as DNA: TGTGCCAGCAGTTCTCGCCTCCCCGGACATGAAGAGACCCAGTACTTC. It specifies CASSSRLPGHEETQYF.

The chain combines TRBV14 with TRBJ2-7, with D unresolved. Germline-derived CDR1 and CDR2 are SGHDN and FVKESK. Trimming shortened V by 5 bases and J by 0 bases, and 11 bases separated the two germline ends. The CDR3 has 14 amino acids. The CDR3 DNA follows: TGTGCCAGCAGCTGGTGGAGCAACTCCTACGAGCAGTACTTC. It is translated as CASSWWSNSYEQYF. The whole variable domain, filled in from reference TRBV14 and TRBJ2-7, reads EAGVTQFPSHSVIEKGQTVTLRCDPISGHDNLYWYRRVMGKEIKFLLHFVKESKQDESGMPNNRFLAERTGGTYSTLKVQPAELEDSGVYFCASSWWSNSYEQYFGPGTRLTVT.

The CDR3 bases are TGTGCCAGCAGCACCCAAGGGGGCAATCAGCCCCAGCATTTT. Residues: CASSTQGGNQPQHF. The rearrangement joins TRBV7-9 to TRBJ1-5, with D perhaps matching TRBD1 (5 bases). Germline assignment: CDR1 SEHNR and CDR2 FQNEAQ (reference sequence). CDR3 length: 14 residues. V dropped 5 bases and J dropped 2 bases, with 10 bases sitting between them.

The V and J genes are TRBV5-1 and TRBJ2-5; TRBD1 is a possible D gene (7 bases). This CDR3 contains 18 residues. Germline CDR1 and CDR2: SGHRS and YFSETQ. V lost 0 bases and J lost 3, with 21 bases in between. Here the CDR3 reads CASSLVAGQISTEETQYF. DNA of the CDR3: TGCGCCAGCAGCTTGGTTGCGGGACAGATAAGCACAGAAGAGACCCAGTACTTC.

V gene TRBV5-4 combines with J gene TRBJ2-7, with D possibly TRBD2 on 6 matching bases. V was pared by 0 bases and J by 5 bases, with 9 bases between. Looked up from germline, CDR1 is SGHNT and CDR2 is YYREEE (reference sequence). CDR3 size: 13 residues. The CDR3 DNA sequence: TGTGCCAGCAGCTTGGTGGCTAGCGACGAGCAGTACTTC. It specifies CASSLVASDEQYF.

CDR3 DNA: TGCAGTGCCAGCTATAGCGGCGAGCAGTTCTTC. Translation: CSASYSGEQFF. The chain recombines TRBV20-1 with TRBJ2-1; D is perhaps TRBD2 (6 bases). The CDR3 loop spans 11 amino acids. V lost 6 bases, J lost 10 bases, and 13 bases lay in between. The germline CDR1 and CDR2 sequences are DFQATT and SNEGSKA (reference sequence).

As to this clone: Other DNA sequences of this sample code for an identical CDR3. This sequence joins TRBV28 and TRBJ2-7, with TRBD2 matching 11 bases. The CDR3 has 15 residues. CDR1 is MDHEN, CDR2 SYDVKM, per germline. Unmatched junction bases numbered 8, after V lost 6 bases and J lost 4 bases. The CDR3 nucleotides read TGTGCCAGCAGCCTACTAGCGGGAGCTTCGTACGAGCAGTACTTC. Its protein product is CASSLLAGASYEQYF. The whole variable domain, filled in from reference TRBV28 and TRBJ2-7, reads DVKVTQSSRYLVKRTGEKVFLECVQDMDHENMFWYRQDPGLGLRLIYFSYDVKMKEKGDIPEGYSVSREKKERFSLILESASTNQTSMYLCASSLLAGASYEQYFGPGTRLTVT.

V usage is TRBV18 and J usage is TRBJ2-3; the match to TRBD2 covers 10 bases. V was pared by 4 bases and J by 4 bases, with 8 bases of the junction left unmatched. This CDR3 has 16 residues. CDR1 and CDR2 (germline): KGHSH, LQKENI. CDR3 sequence reads: CASSLGASGSADTQYF. CDR3 bases: TGTGCCAGCTCACTGGGGGCTAGCGGGAGCGCAGATACGCAGTATTTT.

CDR3 nucleotides: TGTGCCAGCAGCCCCGGACAGGGGGCGAACACCGGGGAGCTGTTTTTT. Translating it yields CASSPGQGANTGELFF. The chain is built from TRBV9 and TRBJ2-2; 10 bases align to TRBD1. This CDR3 is built from 16 residues. Trimming removed 4 bases from V and 0 bases from J; junction bases left unmatched: 3. Germline V gene data show CDR1 as SGDLS and CDR2 as YYNGEE.

The rearrangement links TRBV7-2 to TRBJ2-3; the D gene is possibly TRBD2 (6 bases). CDR3 length: 17 amino acids. The germline V gene encodes CDR1 SGHTA and CDR2 FQGNSA. Trimming removed 5 bases from V and 0 bases from J, with 18 bases in between. In DNA, the CDR3 is TGTGCCAGCAGCCGCGGTGGGGGGAGCTTTAGCACAGATACGCAGTATTTT. This translates into CASSRGGGSFSTDTQYF. The full variable domain, completed using reference TRBV7-2 and TRBJ2-3, is GAGVSQSPSNKVTEKGKDVELRCDPISGHTALYWYRQSLGQGLEFLIYFQGNSAPDKSGLPSDRFSAERTGGSVSTLTIQRTQQEDSAVYLCASSRGGGSFSTDTQYFGPGTRLTVL.

The chain carries TRBV5-4 and TRBJ2-5; TRBD2 might be the D (6 bases). Germline CDR1 is SGHNT and CDR2 is YYREEE (reference sequence). The CDR3 spans 16 residues. V was clipped by 3 bases and J by 2 bases, with 17 bases between them. The CDR3 DNA reads as TGTGCCAGCAGCTCGGGGGTGCAGTTGGGGCAAGAGACCCAGTACTTC. Translation: CASSSGVQLGQETQYF. The full variable domain, with the rest looked up from reference TRBV5-4 and TRBJ2-5, is ETGVTQSPTHLIKTRGQQVTLRCSSQSGHNTVSWYQQALGQGPQFIFQYYREEENGRGNFPPRFSGLQFPNYSSELNVNALELDDSALYLCASSSGVQLGQETQYFGPGTRLLVL.

The rearrangement joins TRBV11-3 to TRBJ2-6; D not certain. Germline V CDR1 and CDR2: SGHNT, YENEEA. The CDR3 consists of 14 residues. Trimming left V 6 bases short and J 1 base short, with 7 bases between. As DNA, the CDR3 is TGTGCCAGCAGTTCCACTTCTGGGGCCAACGTCCTGACTTTC. Protein sequence: CASSSTSGANVLTF.

This chain uses TRBV5-1 with TRBJ2-6; D may be TRBD2 (6 bases). The CDR3 has 16 residues. The V and J ends lost 4 bases and 0 bases respectively, with 11 bases between them. CDR1 SGHRS and CDR2 YFSETQ come from the germline V gene. CDR3 in amino acids: CASSIHGSSGANVLTF. Written as DNA, the CDR3 is TGCGCCAGCAGCATACACGGGAGCTCTGGGGCCAACGTCCTGACTTTC.

V and J are TRBV6-5 and TRBJ2-7, with 8 bases that match TRBD1. The germline CDR1 and CDR2 sequences are MNHEY and SVGAGI. There are 13 residues in the CDR3. J was trimmed by 10 bases and V by 2 bases; bases with no gene match: 7. CDR3 in DNA: TGTGCCAGCAGTTACCCCGGGACAGGTATCCAGTACTTC. Translating gives CASSYPGTGIQYF.

Of note for this clone: This CDR3 is missing its conserved last phenylalanine or tryptophan, likely due to a read error. This chain joins TRBV25-1 and TRBJ2-7; TRBD2 agrees at 10 bases. The germline V gene encodes CDR1 MGHDK and CDR2 SYGVNS. The CDR3 spans 15 residues. Losses at the gene ends were 3 bases for V and 4 bases for J; bases not matched to a gene: 6. Here the CDR3 reads CASSDPSGSIYEQYL. The CDR3 region has the DNA TGTGCCAGCAGTGATCCTAGCGGGAGTATATACGAGCAGTACCTC.

In this sample, this clone turned up a few times. The CDR3 is CASSFLGLAGETQYF. The CDR3 DNA follows: TGTGCCAGCAGTTTCCTCGGACTAGCCGGGGAGACCCAGTACTTC. This chain connects TRBV28 to TRBJ2-5, with 8 nucleotides matching TRBD2. V gave up 3 bases and J gave up 5 bases; unmatched junction bases: 8. The CDR3 has 15 amino acids. The germline CDR1 and CDR2 sequences are MDHEN and SYDVKM.

Of note for this clone: A far more abundant clone sits one base away, making this likely a read error. The chain joins TRBV7-2 to TRBJ2-2; D remains unclear. From germline, CDR1 is SGHTA and CDR2 FQGNSA. This CDR3 has 14 amino acids. Trimming pared 2 bases from V and 1 base from J, leaving 5 bases between. CDR3 in amino acids: CASSLFGNTGELFF. The CDR3 nucleotides are TGTGCCAGCAGCTTATTCGGGAACACCGGGGAGCTGTTTTTT.

The J gene is TRBJ2-7, the V gene TRBV7-2, with 13 bases lining up with TRBD2. This CDR3 contains 15 residues. Germline trimming cut 3 bases from V and 6 bases from J; bases unmatched to any gene: 5. Germline V gives CDR1 SGHTA, CDR2 FQGNSA. The CDR3 bases are TGTGCCAGCAGCTTGAGACTAGCGGGAGGTCGCGAGCAGTACTTC. It is translated as CASSLRLAGGREQYF.